The 21 T cell receptor beta chains given below trace back to one sample, sequenced in a study of blood T cell repertoires in COVID-19. Some clones are missing from TCRdb's copy, which holds only in-frame ones; the method was immunoSEQ multiplex PCR. The repertoire holds about 400,000 clones, with around 87% as singletons. Sequences were obtained from PBMCs or T cells enriched from blood (not recorded which). The receptor source for this set is a man in his forties in a cohort exposed to, infected with or recovered from COVID-19 (not recorded which).

V gene TRBV29-1 combines with J gene TRBJ2-5; D possibly corresponds to TRBD2 (5 bases). This CDR3 has 14 amino acids. V lost 2 bases and J 4 bases, leaving 14 bases between the germline ends. The V gene's germline CDR1 is SQVTM and CDR2 ANQGSEA. This chain's CDR3 is CSVEPLGVGETQYF. In DNA form, the CDR3 reads TGCAGCGTTGAACCTCTCGGGGTTGGAGAGACCCAGTACTTC.

Here the CDR3 reads CASSLSAGGHNEQFF. The CDR3 region has the DNA TGTGCCAGCAGCTTATCTGCGGGAGGACACAATGAGCAGTTCTTC. This chain connects TRBV7-6 to TRBJ2-1, with 8 bases lining up with TRBD2. V lost 2 bases, J lost 5 bases, and 5 bases stayed unmatched. Germline CDR1 and CDR2: SGHVS and FNYEAQ. The CDR3 runs to 15 residues.

The chain uses TRBV11-2 and TRBJ1-2; TRBD1 agrees at 7 bases. The germline gives CDR1 SGHAT, CDR2 FQNNGV. The CDR3 length is 15 residues. V lost 2 bases and J lost 1; bases outside the gene matches: 4. The CDR3 DNA reads as TGTGCCAGCAGCTTATTGACAGGGCGTAACTATGGCTACACCTTC. Amino acid sequence: CASSLLTGRNYGYTF.

The CDR3 nucleotides read TGCAGCGTTGAAGGTGTTCTAGGGAGCTATGGCTACACCTTC. It yields the protein CSVEGVLGSYGYTF. The V call is TRBV29-1, the J call TRBJ1-2; D ambiguous. From germline, CDR1 is SQVTM and CDR2 ANQGSEA. V was clipped by 1 base and J by 4 bases, with 13 bases between them. The CDR3 contains 14 residues.

This sequence joins TRBV4-2 and TRBJ2-1; TRBD2 matches at 8 bases. Germline lookup yields CDR1 LGHNA and CDR2 YNFKEQ. This CDR3 region has 15 residues. The V and J ends lost 0 bases and 8 bases, in that order; junction bases with no gene match: 6. CDR3 DNA: TGTGCCAGCAGCCAAGACCTAGCGGGTTTCGATGAGCAGTTCTTC. Translating gives CASSQDLAGFDEQFF.

Only a few counts were recorded for this clone. The chain joins TRBV28 to TRBJ2-1; 10 bases are shared with TRBD1. The J segment lost 3 bases and the V segment lost 6 bases, leaving 8 bases of the junction unmatched. The CDR3 runs to 16 residues. The germline V gene encodes CDR1 MDHEN and CDR2 SYDVKM. The CDR3: CASRTPGQGNYNEQFF. Written as DNA, the CDR3 is TGTGCCAGCAGGACCCCGGGACAGGGGAACTACAATGAGCAGTTCTTC.

The chain joins TRBV30 to TRBJ2-7; the match to TRBD2 covers 7 bases. The CDR3 has 14 amino acids. From germline, CDR1 is GTSNPN and CDR2 SVGIG (reference sequence). Trimming took 0 bases from V and 3 from J; bases not matched to a gene: 5. The CDR3: CAWSVPGLSYEQYF. The CDR3 coding sequence is TGTGCCTGGAGTGTTCCGGGACTAAGCTACGAGCAGTACTTC.

The chain employs TRBV4-1 and TRBJ2-7; a possible D gene is TRBD2 (6 bases). The CDR3 covers 18 residues. The germline CDR1 and CDR2 sequences are MGHRA and YSYEKL. Trimming left V 3 bases short and J 3 bases short, with 24 bases between. CDR3 sequence: CASSQEGPPPGLYYEQYF. The CDR3 DNA reads as TGCGCCAGCAGCCAGGAGGGTCCACCACCGGGACTTTACTACGAGCAGTACTTC.

The chain links TRBV9 to TRBJ2-1; TRBD2 agrees at 11 bases. After removal of 3 bases from V and 5 bases from J, the junction contained 7 bases not matched to a gene. There are 16 residues in the CDR3. Germline V gene data show CDR1 as SGDLS and CDR2 as YYNGEE. The DNA of the CDR3 is TGTGCCAGCAGCGGCCCCGGGACTAGCGGAAACAATGAGCAGTTCTTC. Protein product: CASSGPGTSGNNEQFF.

The chain employs TRBV12-1 and TRBJ2-5; TRBD2 is taken as the D call from the table, unchecked against the DNA. TRBV12-1 represents a pseudogene. This CDR3 contains 19 residues. The CDR3 region is CASSPCGASGRLLRETQYF. CDR3 coding DNA: TGTGCCAGCAGCCCCTGTGGGGCTAGCGGGAGATTGTTAAGAGAGACCCAGTACTTC.

The gene calls are TRBV20-1 and TRBJ2-1, with 8 bases fitting TRBD2. The junction had 3 bases not matched to a gene; V was cut back by 3 bases and J by 5 bases. The CDR3 is made up of 13 amino acids. Germline lookup yields CDR1 DFQATT and CDR2 SNEGSKA (reference sequence). CDR3 loop: CSASRTSNNEQFF. CDR3 sequence (DNA): TGCAGTGCTAGTCGGACTAGCAACAATGAGCAGTTCTTC.

The rearrangement uses TRBV5-1 and TRBJ2-1; 7 nucleotides line up with TRBD2. This CDR3 has 16 amino acids. Germline-derived CDR1 and CDR2 are SGHRS and YFSETQ. V gave up 2 bases and J gave up 0 bases; unmatched junction bases: 5. The CDR3 DNA reads as TGCGCCAGCAGCTTCGGCGGCGGGGGCTCCTACAATGAGCAGTTCTTC. As protein: CASSFGGGGSYNEQFF.

This chain links TRBV28 with TRBJ2-1; no reliable D call. The CDR3 has 14 amino acids. CDR1 MDHEN and CDR2 SYDVKM come from the germline V gene. Trimming stripped 10 bases from V and 0 bases from J, with 13 bases between. The CDR3 protein is CATQSAYSYNEQFF. The CDR3 DNA reads as TGTGCCACCCAAAGCGCTTACTCCTACAATGAGCAGTTCTTC.

The chain carries TRBV2 and TRBJ2-1, with 11 positions matching TRBD2. The CDR3 has 17 residues. The germline gives CDR1 SNHLY, CDR2 FYNNEI. With V trimmed by 7 bases and J by 10 bases, 18 bases remained unmatched. Here the CDR3 DNA reads TGTGCCAGCAACCCAGGGCTAGCGGGAGGAGCAGACAGAGAGCAGTTCTTC. Amino acids: CASNPGLAGGADREQFF.

This clone was detected once. The J gene is TRBJ2-1, the V gene TRBV19, with TRBD2 identical over 11 bases. The CDR3 is made up of 15 amino acids. V dropped 8 bases and J dropped 2; count of bases not matched to a gene: 5. Looked up from germline, CDR1 is LNHDA and CDR2 is SQIVND (reference sequence). The CDR3 is CASGTSGGAYNEQFF. CDR3 DNA: TGTGCCAGTGGGACTAGCGGAGGGGCCTACAATGAGCAGTTCTTC.

For the CDR3, the DNA is TGTGCCAGTAGGGCGACAGAAATCTATGGCTACACCTTC. It encodes CASRATEIYGYTF. The chain couples TRBV19 to TRBJ1-2; TRBD1 is a possible D gene (5 bases). From germline, CDR1 is LNHDA and CDR2 SQIVND (reference sequence). With 6 bases removed from V and 4 bases from J, the gap between germline ends came to 12 bases. This CDR3 comprises 13 residues. The variable domain in full, completed from reference TRBV19 and TRBJ1-2, reads DGGITQSPKYLFRKEGQNVTLSCEQNLNHDAMYWYRQDPGQGLRLIYYSQIVNDFQKGDIAEGYSVSREKKESFPLTVTSAQKNPTAFYLCASRATEIYGYTFGSGTRLTVV.

The chain carries TRBV2 and TRBJ2-5, with 7 bases lining up with TRBD1. Germline CDR1 is SNHLY and CDR2 is FYNNEI. J gave up 3 bases and V 6 bases, and 1 base lay outside the gene matches. The length of the CDR3 is 12 residues. This CDR3 is CASRTGKETQYF. The CDR3, as DNA: TGTGCCAGCAGGACAGGGAAAGAGACCCAGTACTTC. Based on the CDR3 plus reference TRBV2 and TRBJ2-5, the full variable domain is EPEVTQTPSHQVTQMGQEVILRCVPISNHLYFYWYRQILGQKVEFLVSFYNNEISEKSEIFDDQFSVERPDGSNFTLKIRSTKLEDSAMYFCASRTGKETQYFGPGTRLLVL.

The chain recombines TRBV6-5 with TRBJ1-2; 7 bases match TRBD1. V dropped 5 bases and J dropped 7; count of bases not matched to a gene: 1. Germline values: CDR1 MNHEY, CDR2 SVGAGI. CDR3 length: 11 residues. CDR3 amino acids: CASSTGVGYTF. CDR3 DNA sequence: TGTGCCAGCAGTACAGGGGTTGGCTACACCTTC.

The chain joins TRBV28 to TRBJ1-1; 11 bases align to TRBD1. The V and J ends lost 6 bases and 5 bases, in that order; junction bases with no gene match: 2. The CDR3 has 13 residues. Germline lookup yields CDR1 MDHEN and CDR2 SYDVKM. CDR3 in amino acids: CASRGTGGTEAFF. For the CDR3, the DNA is TGTGCCAGCAGAGGGACAGGGGGTACTGAAGCTTTCTTT.

The V gene is TRBV15, the J gene TRBJ2-2; no reliable D call. The germline V gene has CDR1 LNHNV and CDR2 YYDKDF (reference sequence). Trimming pared 1 base from V and 8 bases from J, leaving 8 bases between. The CDR3 runs 13 residues. CDR3 sequence (DNA): TGTGCCACCAGCAGAGCCTTAGCTGGGGAGCTGTTTTTT. Translation: CATSRALAGELFF.

The V call is TRBV25-1, the J call TRBJ2-6; TRBD1 matches 7 bases. The CDR3 has 18 amino acids. J gave up 0 bases and V 4 bases, and 9 bases lay outside the gene matches. Germline V lookup: CDR1 MGHDK, CDR2 SYGVNS. The CDR3 spells CASSGSTGLISGANVLTF. For the CDR3, the DNA is TGTGCCAGCAGTGGCTCGACAGGGCTAATCTCTGGGGCCAACGTCCTGACTTTC.